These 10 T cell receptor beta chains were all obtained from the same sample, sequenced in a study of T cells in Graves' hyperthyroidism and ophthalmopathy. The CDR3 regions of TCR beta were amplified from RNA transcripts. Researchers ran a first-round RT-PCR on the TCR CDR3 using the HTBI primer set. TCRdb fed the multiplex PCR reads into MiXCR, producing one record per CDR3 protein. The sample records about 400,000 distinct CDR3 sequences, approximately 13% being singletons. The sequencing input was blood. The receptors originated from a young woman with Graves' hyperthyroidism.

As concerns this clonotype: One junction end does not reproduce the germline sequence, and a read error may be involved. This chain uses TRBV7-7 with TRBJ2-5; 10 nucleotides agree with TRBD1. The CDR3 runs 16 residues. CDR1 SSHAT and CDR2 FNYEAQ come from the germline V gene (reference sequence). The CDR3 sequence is CASSPTGTGVRETQYF. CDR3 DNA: TGTGCTAGCAGCCCGACCGGGACAGGGGTTCGAGAGACCCAGTACTTC.

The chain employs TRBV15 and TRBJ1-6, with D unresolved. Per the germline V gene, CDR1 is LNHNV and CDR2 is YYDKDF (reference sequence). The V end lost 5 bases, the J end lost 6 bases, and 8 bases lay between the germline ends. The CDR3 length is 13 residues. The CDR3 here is CATSGVSNSPLHF. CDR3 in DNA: TGTGCCACCAGCGGAGTCAGTAATTCACCCCTCCACTTT.

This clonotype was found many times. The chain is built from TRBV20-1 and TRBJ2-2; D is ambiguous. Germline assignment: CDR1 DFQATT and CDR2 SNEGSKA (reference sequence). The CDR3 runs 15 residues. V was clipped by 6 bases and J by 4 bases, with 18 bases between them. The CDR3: CSALYWVNGTGELFF. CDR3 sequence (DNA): TGCAGTGCCTTATATTGGGTAAATGGCACCGGGGAGCTGTTTTTT.

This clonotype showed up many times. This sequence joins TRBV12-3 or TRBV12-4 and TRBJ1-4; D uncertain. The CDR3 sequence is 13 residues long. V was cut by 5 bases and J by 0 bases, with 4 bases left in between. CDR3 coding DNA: TGTGCCAGCAGTCCCGCAACTAATGAAAAACTGTTTTTT. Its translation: CASSPATNEKLFF.

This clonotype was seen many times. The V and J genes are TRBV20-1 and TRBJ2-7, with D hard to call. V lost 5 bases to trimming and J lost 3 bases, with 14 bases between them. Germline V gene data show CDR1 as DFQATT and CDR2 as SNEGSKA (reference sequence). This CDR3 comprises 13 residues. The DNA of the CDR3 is TGCAGTGCTGTACAGATAAACCTCTACGAGCAGTACTTC. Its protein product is CSAVQINLYEQYF.

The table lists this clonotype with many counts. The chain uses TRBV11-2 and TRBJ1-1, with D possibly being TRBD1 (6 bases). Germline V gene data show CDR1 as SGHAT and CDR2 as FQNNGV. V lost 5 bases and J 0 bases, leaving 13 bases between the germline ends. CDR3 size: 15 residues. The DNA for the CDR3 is TGTGCCAGCAGCCAGACGACAGGTGTGAACACTGAAGCTTTCTTT. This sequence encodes CASSQTTGVNTEAFF.

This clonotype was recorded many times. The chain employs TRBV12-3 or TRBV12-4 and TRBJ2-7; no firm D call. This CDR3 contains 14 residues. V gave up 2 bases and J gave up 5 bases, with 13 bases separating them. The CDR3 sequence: CASSLSAGQNEQYF. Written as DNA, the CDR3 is TGTGCCAGCAGTTTATCGGCTGGCCAGAACGAGCAGTACTTC.

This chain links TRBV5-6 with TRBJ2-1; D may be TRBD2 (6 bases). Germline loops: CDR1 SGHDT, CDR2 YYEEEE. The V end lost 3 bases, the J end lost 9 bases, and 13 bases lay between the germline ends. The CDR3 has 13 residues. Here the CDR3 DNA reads TGTGCCAGCAGCTGGGGTCGGGGGAGTGAGCAGTTCTTC. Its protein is CASSWGRGSEQFF.

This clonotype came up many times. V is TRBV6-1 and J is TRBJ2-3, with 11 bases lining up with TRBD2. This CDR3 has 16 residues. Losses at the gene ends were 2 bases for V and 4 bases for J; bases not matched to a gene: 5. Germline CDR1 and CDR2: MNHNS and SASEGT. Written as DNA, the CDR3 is TGTGCCAGCAGTGAAACTAGCGGGAGTCGAGCAGATACGCAGTATTTT. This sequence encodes CASSETSGSRADTQYF.

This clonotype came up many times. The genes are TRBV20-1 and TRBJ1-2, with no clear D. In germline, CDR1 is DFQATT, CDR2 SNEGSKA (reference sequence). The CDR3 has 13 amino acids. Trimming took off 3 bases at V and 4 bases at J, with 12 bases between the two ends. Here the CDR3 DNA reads TGCAGTGCTAGTTTGGCAGCAACCTATGGCTACACCTTC. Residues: CSASLAATYGYTF.